The 10 T cell receptor beta chains below come from one sample, sequenced in a study of blood T cell repertoires in COVID-19. The repertoire was sequenced with immunoSEQ multiplex PCR; TCRdb's copy has only in-frame clones and lacks some. This table has over 350,000 clones, around nine tenths appearing once. The sample comprised PBMCs or T cells enriched from blood (not recorded which). These receptor sequences come from a woman under 30 who had recovered from COVID-19.

The table lists this clone with a few counts. The chain is built from TRBV4-1 and TRBJ1-2; weak D call: TRBD1 (5 bases). The CDR3 contains 14 residues. Germline CDR1 and CDR2: MGHRA and YSYEKL. Deletions cut 1 base from V and 4 bases from J, with 10 bases between. For the CDR3, the DNA is TGCGCCAGCAGCCAAGCAGGGTCCACCTATGGCTACACCTTC. Translating gives CASSQAGSTYGYTF.

The rearrangement joins TRBV5-4 to TRBJ1-4, with 9 bases matching TRBD1. V lost 5 bases and J lost 5; bases outside the gene matches: 7. The CDR3 consists of 15 residues. CDR1 and CDR2 (germline): SGHNT, YYREEE (reference sequence). The DNA for the CDR3 is TGTGCCAGCAGTAAACCGGGACAGGGAAATGAAAAACTGTTTTTT. This gives the protein CASSKPGQGNEKLFF.

The rearrangement links TRBV7-2 to TRBJ2-6; no definite D call. The CDR3 spans 17 residues. Looked up from germline, CDR1 is SGHTA and CDR2 is FQGNSA. V was pared by 4 bases and J by 0 bases, with 13 bases between. CDR3 coding DNA: TGTGCCAGCAGCTACCGAACTGCTATCTCTGGGGCCAACGTCCTGACTTTC. Its translation: CASSYRTAISGANVLTF.

The chain links TRBV7-6 to TRBJ1-4, with D possibly being TRBD1 (5 bases). The germline CDR1 and CDR2 sequences are SGHVS and FNYEAQ. This CDR3 is built from 15 residues. The V and J ends lost 1 base and 2 bases respectively, with 8 bases between them. The CDR3 reads CASSLGQRTNEKLFF. The CDR3 bases are TGTGCCAGCAGCTTAGGACAGCGCACTAATGAAAAACTGTTTTTT.

This chain connects TRBV4-1 to TRBJ2-1; D gene uncertain. V dropped 4 bases and J dropped 5 bases, with 6 bases sitting between them. The length of the CDR3 is 12 residues. From germline, CDR1 is MGHRA and CDR2 YSYEKL. The CDR3 sequence is CASSRIDNEQFF. DNA of the CDR3: TGCGCCAGCAGCCGTATAGACAATGAGCAGTTCTTC.

This sequence joins TRBV7-6 and TRBJ1-2, with a possible D match to TRBD1 (5 bases). The germline V gene encodes CDR1 SGHVS and CDR2 FNYEAQ. The CDR3 runs 16 residues. Trimming cost V 0 bases and J 0 bases, with 11 bases left between them. The CDR3 spells CASSLAPGITNYGYTF. In DNA form, the CDR3 reads TGTGCCAGCAGCTTAGCGCCAGGGATCACTAACTATGGCTACACCTTC.

V and J are TRBV27 and TRBJ1-3; D is possibly TRBD1 (6 bases). Germline CDR1 is MNHEY and CDR2 is SMNVEV (reference sequence). The CDR3 spans 18 residues. The V gene lost 2 bases and the J gene lost 2 bases, with 19 bases spanning the gap. The chain's CDR3 is CASSLPHRAGDPGNTIYF. The CDR3 DNA is TGTGCCAGCAGTTTACCACACAGGGCTGGGGATCCTGGAAACACCATATATTTT.

This clone was found a few times. The V and J genes are TRBV6-1 and TRBJ2-5; perhaps TRBD1 as D (6 bases). Trimming shortened V by 3 bases and J by 3 bases, and 14 bases separated the two germline ends. The CDR3 covers 15 residues. In germline, CDR1 is MNHNS, CDR2 SASEGT. Written as DNA, the CDR3 is TGTGCCAGCAGTGATCACAGGGTTGAGAAAGAGACCCAGTACTTC. It yields the protein CASSDHRVEKETQYF.

The chain joins TRBV7-2 to TRBJ1-4; no firm D call. V lost 1 base, J lost 11 bases, and 11 bases lay in between. This CDR3 comprises 13 residues. CDR1 and CDR2 from the germline V gene are SGHTA and FQGNSA. The CDR3 DNA is TGTGCCAGCAGCTTAGTTCGGGGTGGGAAACTGTTTTTT. Translated, it gives CASSLVRGGKLFF.

The J gene is TRBJ1-5, the V gene TRBV4-1; 7 bases match TRBD1. The ends lost 1 base at V and 6 bases at J; junction bases unmatched: 3. The germline V gene encodes CDR1 MGHRA and CDR2 YSYEKL. The CDR3 has 14 residues. CDR3 DNA: TGCGCCAGCAGCCAAGGGACAGGCGGTCAGCCCCAGCATTTT. It codes for CASSQGTGGQPQHF.